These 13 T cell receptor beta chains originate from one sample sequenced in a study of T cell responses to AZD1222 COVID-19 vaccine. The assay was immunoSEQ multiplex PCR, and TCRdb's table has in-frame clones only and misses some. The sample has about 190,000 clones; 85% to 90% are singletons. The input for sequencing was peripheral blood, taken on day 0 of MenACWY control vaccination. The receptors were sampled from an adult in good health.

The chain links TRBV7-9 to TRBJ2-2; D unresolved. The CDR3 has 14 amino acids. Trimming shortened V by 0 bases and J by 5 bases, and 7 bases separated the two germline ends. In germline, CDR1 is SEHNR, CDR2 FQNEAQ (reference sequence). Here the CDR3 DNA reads TGTGCCAGCAGCTTAGCTTCGGTAACCGGGGAGCTGTTTTTT. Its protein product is CASSLASVTGELFF.

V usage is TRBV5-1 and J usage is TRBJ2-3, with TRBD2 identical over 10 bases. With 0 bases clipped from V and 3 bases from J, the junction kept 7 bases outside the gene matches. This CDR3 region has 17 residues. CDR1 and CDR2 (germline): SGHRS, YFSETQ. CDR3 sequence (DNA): TGCGCCAGCAGCTTGGGGGCTAGCGGGGGTAGGACAGATACGCAGTATTTT. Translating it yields CASSLGASGGRTDTQYF. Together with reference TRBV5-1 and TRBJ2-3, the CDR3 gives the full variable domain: KAGVTQTPRYLIKTRGQQVTLSCSPISGHRSVSWYQQTPGQGLQFLFEYFSETQRNKGNFPGRFSGRQFSNSRSEMNVSTLELGDSALYLCASSLGASGGRTDTQYFGPGTRLTVL.

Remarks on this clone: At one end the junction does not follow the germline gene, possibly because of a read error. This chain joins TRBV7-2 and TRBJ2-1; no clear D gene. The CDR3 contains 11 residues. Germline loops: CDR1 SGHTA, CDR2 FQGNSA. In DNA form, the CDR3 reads TGTGCCAGCAGCACCTACTATGAGCAGTTCTTC. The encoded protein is CASSTYYEQFF.

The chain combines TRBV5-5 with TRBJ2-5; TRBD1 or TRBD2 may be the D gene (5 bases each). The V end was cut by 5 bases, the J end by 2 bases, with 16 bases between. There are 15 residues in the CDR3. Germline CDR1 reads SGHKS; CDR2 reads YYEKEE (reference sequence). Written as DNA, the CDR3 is TGTGCCAGCAGGAGGGGACGGGTGGGTCAAGAGACCCAGTACTTC. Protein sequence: CASRRGRVGQETQYF.

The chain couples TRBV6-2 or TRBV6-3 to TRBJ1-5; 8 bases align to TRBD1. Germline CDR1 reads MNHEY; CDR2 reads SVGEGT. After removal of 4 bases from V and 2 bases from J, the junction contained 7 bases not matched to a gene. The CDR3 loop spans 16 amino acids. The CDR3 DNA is TGTGCCAGCAGTTCGGCAGGGGGCGTGGGCAATCAGCCCCAGCATTTT. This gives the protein CASSSAGGVGNQPQHF.

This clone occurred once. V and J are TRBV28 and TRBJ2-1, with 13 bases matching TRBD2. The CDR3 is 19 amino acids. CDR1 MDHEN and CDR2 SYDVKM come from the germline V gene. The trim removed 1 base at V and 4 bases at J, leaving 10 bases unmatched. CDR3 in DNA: TGTGCCAGCAGTTTATTCGGGACTAGCGGGATCTCGGGATACAATGAGCAGTTCTTC. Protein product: CASSLFGTSGISGYNEQFF.

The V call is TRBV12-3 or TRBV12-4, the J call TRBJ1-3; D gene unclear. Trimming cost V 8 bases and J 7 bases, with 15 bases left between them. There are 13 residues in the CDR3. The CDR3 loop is CASASSWRNTIYF. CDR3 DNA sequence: TGTGCCAGCGCCAGTTCCTGGCGGAACACCATATATTTT.

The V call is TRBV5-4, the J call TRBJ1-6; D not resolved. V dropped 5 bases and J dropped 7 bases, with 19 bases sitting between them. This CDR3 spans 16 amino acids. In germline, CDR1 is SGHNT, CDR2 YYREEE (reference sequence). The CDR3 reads CASSRSGEHANSPLHF. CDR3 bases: TGTGCCAGCAGTCGATCCGGTGAACACGCGAATTCACCCCTCCACTTT.

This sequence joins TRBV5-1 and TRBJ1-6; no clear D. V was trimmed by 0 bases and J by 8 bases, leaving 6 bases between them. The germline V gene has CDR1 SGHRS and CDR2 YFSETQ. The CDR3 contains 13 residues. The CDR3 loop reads CASSLVTDSPLHF. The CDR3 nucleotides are TGCGCCAGCAGCTTGGTTACAGATTCACCCCTCCACTTT.

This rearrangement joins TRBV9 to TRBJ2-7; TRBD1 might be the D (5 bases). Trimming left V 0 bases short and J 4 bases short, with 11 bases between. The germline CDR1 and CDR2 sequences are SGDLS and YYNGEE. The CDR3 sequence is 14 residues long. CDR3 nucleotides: TGTGCCAGCAGCGTAGATCCAGGGTTTTACGAGCAGTACTTC. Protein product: CASSVDPGFYEQYF.

CDR3 bases: TGTGCCAGCAGCCAAGAGAGATCGGACAGGGGGCGCGGCACTGAAGCTTTCTTT. Amino acid sequence: CASSQERSDRGRGTEAFF. The rearrangement uses TRBV14 and TRBJ1-1; TRBD1 aligns across 11 bases. This CDR3 contains 18 residues. Germline assignment: CDR1 SGHDN and CDR2 FVKESK. V trimming: 0 bases; J trimming: 4 bases; junction bases outside the gene matches: 10. Complete variable domain (other parts from reference TRBV14 and TRBJ1-1): EAGVTQFPSHSVIEKGQTVTLRCDPISGHDNLYWYRRVMGKEIKFLLHFVKESKQDESGMPNNRFLAERTGGTYSTLKVQPAELEDSGVYFCASSQERSDRGRGTEAFFGQGTRLTVV.

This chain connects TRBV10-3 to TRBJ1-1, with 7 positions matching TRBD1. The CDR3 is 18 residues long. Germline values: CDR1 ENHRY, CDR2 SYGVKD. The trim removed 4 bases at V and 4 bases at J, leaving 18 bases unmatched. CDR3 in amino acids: CAISGGITGVRVSTEAFF. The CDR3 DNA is TGTGCCATCAGTGGAGGGATAACAGGGGTAAGGGTGAGCACTGAAGCTTTCTTT.

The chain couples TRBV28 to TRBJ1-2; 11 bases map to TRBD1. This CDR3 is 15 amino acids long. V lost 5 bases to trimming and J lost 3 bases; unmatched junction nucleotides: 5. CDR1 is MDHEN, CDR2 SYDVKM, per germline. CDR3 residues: CASSPTGQGDYGYTF. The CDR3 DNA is TGTGCCAGCAGTCCCACGGGACAGGGGGACTATGGCTACACCTTC.